The 29 T cell receptor beta chains below all came from one sample that was sequenced in a study of OX40 agonist ivuxolimab in advanced cancers. Repertoires were generated with immunoSEQ multiplex PCR, while TCRdb's copy carries only in-frame clones and drops some. Seen here are about 58,000 clones, 90% to 95% observed once, and the top ten hold about 1.8%. Material: CD4+ or CD8+ T cells sorted from blood, obtained in a trial of the OX40 agonist ivuxolimab. Every receptor here comes from an adult with an advanced solid tumor such as melanoma, head and neck, liver or kidney cancer.

The rearrangement joins TRBV27 to TRBJ1-6; perhaps TRBD1 as D (6 bases). Trimming pared 3 bases from V and 9 bases from J, leaving 18 bases between. This CDR3 has 16 residues. Germline V CDR1 and CDR2: MNHEY, SMNVEV (reference sequence). The CDR3: CASSLSLEGVASPLHF. CDR3 sequence (DNA): TGTGCCAGCAGTTTGTCCCTGGAGGGGGTGGCTTCACCCCTCCACTTT.

The V call is TRBV5-1, the J call TRBJ1-1, with D possibly TRBD1 on 6 matching bases. The CDR3 sequence is 14 residues long. Germline V gene data show CDR1 as SGHRS and CDR2 as YFSETQ. The V end was cut by 2 bases, the J end by 1 base, with 9 bases between. The CDR3 loop reads CASSLDRPNTEAFF. Written as DNA, the CDR3 is TGCGCCAGCAGCTTAGACAGGCCGAACACTGAAGCTTTCTTT.

The rearrangement uses TRBV10-2 and TRBJ1-5; 8 bases align to TRBD1. Losses at the gene ends were 8 bases for V and 0 bases for J; bases not matched to a gene: 3. The CDR3 runs 14 residues. Looked up from germline, CDR1 is WSHSY and CDR2 is SAAADI. The chain's CDR3 is CASWTGNSNQPQHF. The CDR3 DNA follows: TGCGCCAGCTGGACAGGGAATAGCAATCAGCCCCAGCATTTT.

The gene calls are TRBV6-5 and TRBJ1-4, with 7 bases that match TRBD1. J was trimmed by 6 bases and V by 0 bases; bases with no gene match: 4. Looked up from germline, CDR1 is MNHEY and CDR2 is SVGAGI. CDR3 length equals 15 residues. The CDR3 loop is CASSYSDRDYEKLFF. The CDR3 DNA reads as TGTGCCAGCAGTTACTCTGACAGGGACTATGAAAAACTGTTTTTT.

J is TRBJ2-7 and V is TRBV2; the D gene is possibly TRBD1 (5 bases). From germline, CDR1 is SNHLY and CDR2 FYNNEI. This CDR3 is built from 15 residues. The V gene lost 4 bases and the J gene lost 4 bases, with 17 bases spanning the gap. The CDR3 sequence is CASSVEFTGTYEQYF. Written as DNA, the CDR3 is TGTGCCAGCAGTGTAGAGTTCACAGGTACTTACGAGCAGTACTTC.

As DNA, the CDR3 is TGTGCCAGCAGCGCCGGGACAGGCTCATTCTGGCAGCCCCAGCATTTT. Protein product: CASSAGTGSFWQPQHF. The chain employs TRBV9 and TRBJ1-5; TRBD1 matches 8 bases. Germline-derived CDR1 and CDR2 are SGDLS and YYNGEE. The CDR3 consists of 16 residues. The V segment lost 3 bases and the J segment 7 bases; nucleotides outside the gene matches: 12.

The genes are TRBV25-1 and TRBJ2-1; D not resolved. The CDR3 sequence is 13 residues long. With 0 bases removed from V and 4 bases from J, the gap between germline ends came to 4 bases. Germline values: CDR1 MGHDK, CDR2 SYGVNS. The CDR3 nucleotides read TGTGCCAGCAGTGAATATGGGTACAATGAGCAGTTCTTC. Translating gives CASSEYGYNEQFF. Full variable domain (outside the CDR3, taken from reference TRBV25-1 and TRBJ2-1): EADIYQTPRYLVIGTGKKITLECSQTMGHDKMYWYQQDPGMELHLIHYSYGVNSTEKGDLSSESTVSRIRTEHFPLTLESARPSHTSQYLCASSEYGYNEQFFGPGTRLTVL.

The CDR3 nucleotides are TGCGCCAGCAGCTTGGCCCAGAGGGAAGAGACCCAGTACTTC. It encodes CASSLAQREETQYF. This chain joins TRBV5-1 and TRBJ2-5, with D possibly TRBD2 on 5 matching bases. V was shortened by 0 bases and J by 3 bases, with 9 bases between the two germline ends. In germline, CDR1 is SGHRS, CDR2 YFSETQ. This CDR3 spans 14 amino acids.

CDR3 sequence: CASSPLPAANQETQYF. Written as DNA, the CDR3 is TGTGCCAGCTCACCACTGCCAGCGGCAAACCAAGAGACCCAGTACTTC. The chain couples TRBV18 to TRBJ2-5; D is perhaps TRBD2 (5 bases). With 1 base removed from V and 0 bases from J, the gap between germline ends came to 12 bases. The CDR3 runs 16 residues. Germline V gene sequence: CDR1 KGHSH, CDR2 LQKENI.

In this sample, this clone turned up a few times. The chain has TRBV6-1 and TRBJ1-2, with 7 bases fitting TRBD1. CDR3 size: 13 residues. Germline trimming cut 11 bases from V and 8 bases from J; bases unmatched to any gene: 14. CDR1 and CDR2 (germline): MNHNS, SASEGT. The DNA of the CDR3 is TGTGCCGGAAGTCCGACAGGGTTGGCAGGCTACACCTTC. As protein: CAGSPTGLAGYTF.

V gene TRBV7-9 combines with J gene TRBJ2-3; 7 bases are a match to TRBD1. Germline loops: CDR1 SEHNR, CDR2 FQNEAQ (reference sequence). The CDR3 spans 13 residues. J lost 4 bases, V lost 4 bases, and 2 bases had no gene match. This chain's CDR3 is CASSSGQADTQYF. The CDR3 DNA reads TGTGCCAGCAGCTCCGGACAGGCAGATACGCAGTATTTT.

The rearrangement links TRBV30 to TRBJ2-4; 12 bases match TRBD2. The CDR3 runs to 13 residues. CDR1 is GTSNPN and CDR2 is SVGIG in the germline V gene (reference sequence). Losses at the gene ends were 3 bases for V and 10 bases for J; bases not matched to a gene: 4. The DNA of the CDR3 is TGTGCCTGGAGAGAAGGACTAGCGGGAATTCAGTACTTC. Residues: CAWREGLAGIQYF.

V is TRBV10-3 and J is TRBJ2-3, with unresolved D. CDR1 is ENHRY, CDR2 SYGVKD, per germline. There are 13 residues in the CDR3. Trimming stripped 2 bases from V and 6 bases from J, with 9 bases between. The chain's CDR3 is CAISEGPQDTQYF. The CDR3 DNA reads as TGTGCCATCAGTGAGGGGCCCCAGGATACGCAGTATTTT.

The J gene is TRBJ1-1, the V gene TRBV6-5; 9 nucleotides line up with TRBD1. Germline CDR1 reads MNHEY; CDR2 reads SVGAGI. The CDR3 has 16 amino acids. J gave up 6 bases and V 2 bases, and 10 bases lay outside the gene matches. Written as DNA, the CDR3 is TGTGCCAGCAGTTACCTCAAGACAGGGGGTTACGCTGAAGCTTTCTTT. Its protein product is CASSYLKTGGYAEAFF.

The chain recombines TRBV25-1 with TRBJ2-5; D possibly corresponds to TRBD2 (7 bases). The germline V gene has CDR1 MGHDK and CDR2 SYGVNS. Trimming stripped 3 bases from V and 5 bases from J, with 16 bases between. CDR3 size: 15 residues. CDR3 DNA: TGTGCCAGCAGTGAGGTACCGGGGGGCCCGGAGACCCAGTACTTC. It is translated as CASSEVPGGPETQYF.

V and J are TRBV7-9 and TRBJ2-2; D unclear. The germline V gene has CDR1 SEHNR and CDR2 FQNEAQ (reference sequence). The CDR3 runs 12 residues. V lost 1 base and J 8 bases, leaving 5 bases between the germline ends. The DNA for the CDR3 is TGTGCCAGCAGCTTAGGCCGGGGGGAGCTGTTTTTT. Its translation: CASSLGRGELFF.

The chain links TRBV6-1 to TRBJ2-3; D is perhaps TRBD1 (6 bases). The length of the CDR3 is 15 residues. The germline gives CDR1 MNHNS, CDR2 SASEGT. Trimming pared 4 bases from V and 2 bases from J, leaving 13 bases between. The CDR3 here is CASSGQQGSTDTQYF. CDR3 sequence (DNA): TGTGCCAGCAGTGGGCAACAGGGATCCACAGATACGCAGTATTTT.

The rearrangement joins TRBV18 to TRBJ1-1; 10 bases map to TRBD1. Germline-derived CDR1 and CDR2 are KGHSH and LQKENI. CDR3 length: 16 residues. With 4 bases clipped from V and 0 bases from J, the junction kept 5 bases outside the gene matches. In nucleotides, the CDR3 is TGTGCCAGCTCACGAGGGACAGGGGACATGAACACTGAAGCTTTCTTT. This translates into CASSRGTGDMNTEAFF.

This clone was seen a single time. The rearrangement links TRBV28 to TRBJ1-1, with D uncertain. Germline V gene sequence: CDR1 MDHEN, CDR2 SYDVKM. This CDR3 contains 14 residues. V lost 1 base and J 5 bases, leaving 11 bases between the germline ends. The CDR3 is CASSLLALETEAFF. CDR3 coding DNA: TGTGCCAGCAGTTTATTAGCCCTCGAGACTGAAGCTTTCTTT.

This chain uses TRBV4-1 with TRBJ1-5; a weak D match, TRBD1 (5 bases). This CDR3 has 15 amino acids. The germline CDR1 and CDR2 sequences are MGHRA and YSYEKL. V was cut by 1 base and J by 3 bases, with 10 bases left in between. DNA of the CDR3: TGCGCCAGCAGCCAAGCTGACAGAGACAATCAGCCCCAGCATTTT. It yields the protein CASSQADRDNQPQHF.

The chain uses TRBV19 and TRBJ1-2, with 7 bases aligning to TRBD1. This CDR3 comprises 14 residues. Germline CDR1 LNHDA, CDR2 SQIVND (reference sequence). Trimming at V came to 5 bases and at J to 8 bases, leaving 11 bases not matched to a gene. The CDR3 loop is CASSEGQPLGGYTF. In nucleotides, the CDR3 is TGTGCCAGTAGTGAGGGACAGCCCTTGGGAGGCTACACCTTC. Based on the CDR3 plus reference TRBV19 and TRBJ1-2, the full variable domain is DGGITQSPKYLFRKEGQNVTLSCEQNLNHDAMYWYRQDPGQGLRLIYYSQIVNDFQKGDIAEGYSVSREKKESFPLTVTSAQKNPTAFYLCASSEGQPLGGYTFGSGTRLTVV.

The chain combines TRBV28 with TRBJ2-5; D possibly corresponds to TRBD1 (5 bases). Germline V gives CDR1 MDHEN, CDR2 SYDVKM. Trimming removed 2 bases from V and 8 bases from J, with 9 bases in between. The CDR3 is 12 amino acids. In nucleotides, the CDR3 is TGTGCCAGCAGTTTAAGGCAGGGAACCCAGTACTTC. It codes for CASSLRQGTQYF.

This chain links TRBV7-2 with TRBJ1-5, with a possible D match to TRBD1 (6 bases). The CDR3 has 14 amino acids. Germline CDR1 is SGHTA and CDR2 is FQGNSA. Trimming removed 5 bases from V and 5 bases from J, with 13 bases in between. CDR3 nucleotides: TGTGCCAGCAGCCAAGCGGGGGGCTATCAGCCCCAGCATTTT. Protein: CASSQAGGYQPQHF.

The CDR3, as DNA: TGTGCCAGCAGCCCACTGGGACAGAGCTCCTACGAGCAGTACTTC. Its protein is CASSPLGQSSYEQYF. V and J are TRBV7-8 and TRBJ2-7, with TRBD1 identical over 7 bases. Germline V CDR1 and CDR2: SGHVS, FQNEAQ. With 5 bases clipped from V and 0 bases from J, the junction kept 7 bases outside the gene matches. The CDR3 covers 15 residues.

This chain uses TRBV2 with TRBJ1-6; D gene uncertain. The CDR3 totals 12 residues. Germline CDR1 reads SNHLY; CDR2 reads FYNNEI. Trimming shortened V by 11 bases and J by 14 bases, and 19 bases separated the two germline ends. CDR3 protein: CAAGSRGVTLHF. CDR3 DNA sequence: TGTGCCGCGGGATCCCGGGGTGTCACCCTCCACTTT. Based on the CDR3 plus reference TRBV2 and TRBJ1-6, the full variable domain is EPEVTQTPSHQVTQMGQEVILRCVPISNHLYFYWYRQILGQKVEFLVSFYNNEISEKSEIFDDQFSVERPDGSNFTLKIRSTKLEDSAMYFCAAGSRGVTLHFGNGTRLTVT.

The CDR3 is CASSPLTGFGTGELFF. The CDR3 nucleotides read TGTGCCAGCTCACCGCTTACAGGGTTTGGCACCGGGGAGCTGTTTTTT. The rearrangement joins TRBV18 to TRBJ2-2; possibly TRBD1 for D (6 bases). The CDR3 consists of 16 residues. Germline V lookup: CDR1 KGHSH, CDR2 LQKENI. V dropped 3 bases and J dropped 4 bases, with 15 bases sitting between them.

The chain has TRBV11-2 and TRBJ2-5; 12 bases align to TRBD2. This CDR3 contains 16 residues. Germline V gene data show CDR1 as SGHAT and CDR2 as FQNNGV. The trim removed 5 bases at V and 5 bases at J, leaving 9 bases unmatched. The CDR3, as DNA: TGTGCCAGCAGCCCGTCTAGCGGGGGGGCTTGGGAGACCCAGTACTTC. Its protein is CASSPSSGGAWETQYF.

The rearrangement joins TRBV5-6 to TRBJ1-1; TRBD1 might be the D (6 bases). Trimming cost V 3 bases and J 1 base, with 16 bases left between them. CDR3 length: 16 residues. Germline CDR1 is SGHDT and CDR2 is YYEEEE. The CDR3 DNA sequence: TGTGCCAGCAGCTCGGGGCGGGGGGCGGCGAACACTGAAGCTTTCTTT. Residues: CASSSGRGAANTEAFF.

The chain carries TRBV7-8 and TRBJ2-1; D might be TRBD2 (5 bases). The CDR3 has 12 amino acids. The ends were cut back, 0 bases at V and 13 bases at J, with 10 bases in the middle. Germline V CDR1 and CDR2: SGHVS, FQNEAQ. DNA of the CDR3: TGTGCCAGCAGCTTAGCACGAGCGGTTCAGTTCTTC. Protein product: CASSLARAVQFF.